A single T cell receptor (beta chain) is shown here with its context. The data are from a study of T cells in Graves' hyperthyroidism and ophthalmopathy. Hyperthyroidism, newly diagnosed and lasting under 2 months, affected patients aged 18 to 65. Exclusion of a patient resulted from uncontrolled infection, other autoimmune disease, pregnancy or lactation. The V gene's germline CDR1 is SNHLY and CDR2 FYNNEI. This CDR3 is built from 15 residues. Trimming cost V 8 bases and J 3 bases, with 17 bases left between them. From RNA transcripts, TCR beta CDR3 regions were amplified. When the TCR CDR3 underwent first-round RT-PCR, the HTBI primer set was used. TCRdb fed the multiplex PCR reads into MiXCR, producing one record per CDR3 protein. Of just over 550,000 distinct CDR3 sequences in the sample, around 46% were seen once.

This TCR derives from a woman between 18 and 30 years old with Graves' hyperthyroidism. This chain connects TRBV2 to TRBJ1-5; possibly TRBD1 for D (5 bases). Sequenced input: peripheral blood or thyroid tissue (not recorded which). CDR3 region: CASRESKGDNQPQHF. The CDR3 coding sequence is TGTGCCAGCCGCGAATCAAAAGGGGACAATCAGCCCCAGCATTTT.